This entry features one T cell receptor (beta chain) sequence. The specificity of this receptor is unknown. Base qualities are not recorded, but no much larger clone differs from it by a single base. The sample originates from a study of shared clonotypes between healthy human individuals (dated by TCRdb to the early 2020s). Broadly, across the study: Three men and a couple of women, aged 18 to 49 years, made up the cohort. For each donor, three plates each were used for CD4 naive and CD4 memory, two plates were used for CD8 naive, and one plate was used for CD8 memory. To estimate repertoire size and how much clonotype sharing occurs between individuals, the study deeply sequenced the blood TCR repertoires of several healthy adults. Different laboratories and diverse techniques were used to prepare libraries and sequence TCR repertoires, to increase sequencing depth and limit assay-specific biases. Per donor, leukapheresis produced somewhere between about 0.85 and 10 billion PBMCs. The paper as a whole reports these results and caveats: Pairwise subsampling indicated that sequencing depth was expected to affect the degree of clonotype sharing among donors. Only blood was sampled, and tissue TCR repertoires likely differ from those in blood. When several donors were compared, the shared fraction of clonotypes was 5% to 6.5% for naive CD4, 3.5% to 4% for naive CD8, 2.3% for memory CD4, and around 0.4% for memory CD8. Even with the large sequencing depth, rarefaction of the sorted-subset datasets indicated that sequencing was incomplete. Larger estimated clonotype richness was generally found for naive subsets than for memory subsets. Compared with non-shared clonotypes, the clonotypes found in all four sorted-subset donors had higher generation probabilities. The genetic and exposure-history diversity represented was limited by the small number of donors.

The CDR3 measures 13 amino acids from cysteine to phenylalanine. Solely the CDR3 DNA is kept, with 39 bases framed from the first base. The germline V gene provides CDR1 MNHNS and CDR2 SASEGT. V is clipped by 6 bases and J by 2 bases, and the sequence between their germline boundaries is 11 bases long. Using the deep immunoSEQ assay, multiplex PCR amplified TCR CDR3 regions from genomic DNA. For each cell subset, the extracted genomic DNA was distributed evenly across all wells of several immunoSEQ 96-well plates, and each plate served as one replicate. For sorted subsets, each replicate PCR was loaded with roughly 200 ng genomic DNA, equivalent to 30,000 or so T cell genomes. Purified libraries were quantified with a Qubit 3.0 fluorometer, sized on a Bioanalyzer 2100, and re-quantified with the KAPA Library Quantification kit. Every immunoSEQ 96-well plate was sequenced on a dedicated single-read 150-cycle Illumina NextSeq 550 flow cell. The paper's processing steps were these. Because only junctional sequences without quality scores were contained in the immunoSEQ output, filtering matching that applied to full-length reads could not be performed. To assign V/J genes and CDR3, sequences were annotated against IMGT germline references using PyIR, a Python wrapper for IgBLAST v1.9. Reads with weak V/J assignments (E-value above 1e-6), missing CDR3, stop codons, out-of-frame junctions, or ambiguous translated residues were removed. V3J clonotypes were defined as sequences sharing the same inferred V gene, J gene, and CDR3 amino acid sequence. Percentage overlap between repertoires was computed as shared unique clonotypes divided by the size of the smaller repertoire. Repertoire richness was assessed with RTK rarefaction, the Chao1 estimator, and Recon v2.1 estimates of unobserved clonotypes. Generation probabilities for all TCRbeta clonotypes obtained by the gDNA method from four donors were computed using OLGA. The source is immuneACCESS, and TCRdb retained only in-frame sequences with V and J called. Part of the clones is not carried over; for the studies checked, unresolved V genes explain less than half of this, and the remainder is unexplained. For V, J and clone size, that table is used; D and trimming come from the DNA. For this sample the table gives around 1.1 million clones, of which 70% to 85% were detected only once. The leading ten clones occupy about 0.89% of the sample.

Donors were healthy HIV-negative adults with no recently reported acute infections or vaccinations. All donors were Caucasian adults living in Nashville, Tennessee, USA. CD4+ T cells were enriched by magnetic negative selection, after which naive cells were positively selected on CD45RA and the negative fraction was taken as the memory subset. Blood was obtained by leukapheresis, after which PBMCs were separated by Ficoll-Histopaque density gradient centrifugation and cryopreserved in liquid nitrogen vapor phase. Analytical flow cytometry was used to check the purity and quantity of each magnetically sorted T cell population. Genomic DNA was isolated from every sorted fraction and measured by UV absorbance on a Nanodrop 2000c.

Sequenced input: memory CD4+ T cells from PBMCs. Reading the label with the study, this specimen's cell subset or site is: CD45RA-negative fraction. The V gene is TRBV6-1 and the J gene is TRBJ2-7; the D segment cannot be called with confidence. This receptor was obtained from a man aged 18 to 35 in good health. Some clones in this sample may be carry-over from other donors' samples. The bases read TGTGCCAGCAGCTCCTTAGGTCCCTACGAGCAGTACTTC. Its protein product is CASSSLGPYEQYF.